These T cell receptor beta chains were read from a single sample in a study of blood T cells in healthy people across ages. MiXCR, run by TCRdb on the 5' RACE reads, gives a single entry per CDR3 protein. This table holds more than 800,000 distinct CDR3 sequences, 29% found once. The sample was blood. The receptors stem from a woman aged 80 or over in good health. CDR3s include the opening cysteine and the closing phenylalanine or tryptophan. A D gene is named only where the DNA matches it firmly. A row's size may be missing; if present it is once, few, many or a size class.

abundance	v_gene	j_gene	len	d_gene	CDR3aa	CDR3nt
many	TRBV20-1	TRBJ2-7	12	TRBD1	CSAHRGPYEQYF	TGCAGTGCCCACAGGGGGCCCTACGAGCAGTACTTC
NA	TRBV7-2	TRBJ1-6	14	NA	CASSFAARNSPLHF	TGTGCCAGCAGCTTTGCGGCGAGGAATTCACCCCTCCACTTT
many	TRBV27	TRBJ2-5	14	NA	CASSTWTKQETQYF	TGTGCCAGCAGTACCTGGACTAAACAAGAGACCCAGTACTTC
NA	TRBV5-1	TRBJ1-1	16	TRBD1	CASSLGGTEGNTEAFF	TGCGCCAGCAGCTTGGGAGGGACAGAGGGGAACACTGAAGCTTTCTTT
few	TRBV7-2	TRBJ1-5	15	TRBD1	CASSLTGTGNQPQHF	TGTGCCAGCAGCTTGACCGGGACAGGCAATCAGCCCCAGCATTTT
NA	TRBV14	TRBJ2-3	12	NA	CASSQGRGTQYF	TGTGCCAGCAGCCAAGGGCGGGGTACGCAGTATTTT
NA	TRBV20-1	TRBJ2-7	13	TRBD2	CSASGGSVFEQYF	TGCAGTGCCTCGGGAGGATCGGTATTCGAGCAGTACTTC
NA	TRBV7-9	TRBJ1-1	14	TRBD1	CASSAGTGGIEAFF	TGTGCCAGCAGCGCCGGGACAGGGGGAATTGAAGCTTTCTTT
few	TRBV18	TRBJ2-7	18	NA	CASPLGKDSGTQTYEQYF	TGTGCCAGCCCACTTGGTAAAGATTCCGGGACACAGACCTACGAGCAGTACTTC
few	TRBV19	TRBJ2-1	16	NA	CASSGSRGGAYNEQFF	TGTGCCAGTAGTGGGTCCAGGGGCGGGGCATACAATGAGCAGTTCTTC